This T cell receptor beta chain was profiled in a study of neurological immune-mediated disorders. The CDR3 has 14 amino acids. Per germline, CDR1 LGHNA and CDR2 YSLEER. V gave up 4 bases and J gave up 6 bases; unmatched junction bases: 4. Noted time point: longitudinal time-point 1 (baseline). The unsorted libraries had their origin in 2 million PBMCs stored at -80 C. There are many counts of this clonotype. TCRdb re-called the 5' RACE reads with MiXCR, one entry per CDR3 protein. Among about 49,000 distinct CDR3 sequences, less than 12% were seen once, and the ten largest hold about 1.6%. This sequence originates from a woman aged 40 to 55 in good health. The sequenced sample consisted of PBMCs. The chain uses TRBV4-3 and TRBJ2-1, with 9 bases matching TRBD2. CDR3 DNA sequence: TGCGCCAGCAGCCTTAGCGGGGGTGCCAATGAGCAGTTCTTC. This translates into CASSLSGGANEQFF.